This T cell receptor (beta chain) derives from a study of blood T cell repertoires in COVID-19. Study-wide context: There were acute and convalescent COVID-19 samples, and they came from the United States, Italy and Spain. T cells, B-cell-depleted T cells, or PBMCs supplied cDNA or gDNA.

Source study methods: Amplification of reference gene primers was used by the study to estimate nucleated cell counts. The table came from immunoSEQ multiplex PCR; TCRdb's copy has only in-frame clones and leaves some out. The D gene and trimming were derived from the DNA, and the V and J assignments and clone size from that table. The sample lists about 160,000 clones, approximately 81% seen once, with roughly 1% in the top ten. Trimming took off 2 bases at V and 4 bases at J, with 11 bases between the two ends. This CDR3 region has 14 residues. CDR1 and CDR2 (germline): LGHDT, YNNKEL (reference sequence).

Input material: peripheral blood. This chain connects TRBV3-1 (or the pseudogene TRBV3-2) to TRBJ1-2; D gene unclear. The source of this sequence is a man in his forties or fifties with acute or convalescent COVID-19. DNA for the CDR3: TGTGCCAGCAGCCAAAGGAGGATTGGCTATGGCTACACCTTC. It translates to CASSQRRIGYGYTF.